This T cell receptor beta chain stems from a study of blood T cell repertoires in COVID-19. Study overall: Whether acute or convalescent, the COVID-19 samples came from the United States, Italy and Spain. Nucleic acid was either cDNA or gDNA, and it came from T cells, B-cell-depleted T cells, or PBMCs.

Methods used by the authors: Amplification of reference gene primers provided the estimated nucleated cell counts. Produced via immunoSEQ multiplex PCR; TCRdb's table is partial and in-frame only. The D gene and trimming were derived from the DNA, and the V and J assignments and clone size from that table. The sample shows 150,000 to 200,000 clones, 85% of them seen only once. Per germline, CDR1 MGHRA and CDR2 YSYEKL. This CDR3 contains 15 residues. Deletions cut 0 bases from V and 5 bases from J, with 13 bases between. The sample consisted of peripheral blood. The chain uses TRBV4-1 and TRBJ2-5, with D perhaps matching TRBD2 (6 bases). The receptor comes from a human donor with acute or convalescent COVID-19. The donor label of this sample is uncertain. The CDR3 spells CASSQDFGGVETQYF. CDR3 DNA: TGCGCCAGCAGCCAAGATTTTGGAGGGGTTGAGACCCAGTACTTC.